This TCR beta chain is drawn from a study of identical twins. Unique molecular identifiers were in the cDNA, with template-switch universal primer binding. TCRdb ran MiXCR on the 5' RACE reads and lists one entry per CDR3 protein. This table has 450,000 to 500,000 distinct CDR3 sequences, roughly an eighth appearing once. This clonotype was found many times. What it binds is unknown. Everyone who donated was a healthy Caucasian. Study-wide results and limits: It was cross-sectional statistical analysis, not following the same donors, that the conclusions relied on.

This CDR3 comprises 16 residues. With 1 base clipped from V and 6 bases from J, the junction kept 9 bases outside the gene matches. In germline, CDR1 is LGHNA, CDR2 YSLEER. The data also belong to a second study, concerning yellow fever vaccine responses in identical twins. This second study notes: Twins' vaccine T cell response reportedly seemed partly convergent, partly personalized.

The sequence was collected from a woman aged 18-29 years in good health. Sequencing was done on a sample of CD4+ T cells sorted from blood. The rearrangement links TRBV4-3 to TRBJ2-3, with 8 nucleotides matching TRBD2. The chain's CDR3 is CASSQGAAGEKDTQYF. CDR3 in DNA: TGCGCCAGCAGCCAAGGGGCAGCGGGAGAGAAGGATACGCAGTATTTT.